This is a list of T cell receptor beta chains from one sample in a study of post-analysis software for immune sequencing data. MiXCR was run by TCRdb on the PCR reads, yielding one entry per CDR3 protein. This table holds over 150,000 distinct CDR3 sequences, over 25% found once. The sequencing input was blood. These receptors were collected from a girl between 5 and 17 years old with multiple sclerosis. CDR3s include the opening cysteine and the closing phenylalanine or tryptophan. A D gene is named only where the DNA matches it firmly. Clone size is stated in some rows and not others, as once, few, many or a class when expanded.

NA	NA	TRBV20-1	TRBJ1-2	CSGTEGGQGYGYTF	TGCAGTGGTACCGAGGGGGGACAAGGGTATGGCTACACCTTC
TRBD1	many	TRBV29-1	TRBJ1-1	CSIPGQGLMNTEAFF	TGCAGCATACCGGGACAGGGCTTAATGAACACTGAAGCTTTCTTT
TRBD1	NA	TRBV12-3/TRBV12-4	TRBJ2-1	CASSQGARGEQFF	TGTGCCAGCAGTCAGGGGGCCAGGGGTGAGCAGTTCTTC
NA	NA	TRBV6-5	TRBJ1-6	CASSFRASSYNSPLHF	TGTGCCAGCAGTTTCAGGGCGAGCTCCTATAATTCACCCCTCCACTTT
NA	NA	TRBV30	TRBJ1-1	CAWKPGNTEAFF	TGTGCCTGGAAACCGGGGAACACTGAAGCTTTCTTT
NA	NA	TRBV20-1	TRBJ2-7	CSAAAGTGPNEQYF	TGCAGTGCAGCAGCGGGGACAGGTCCCAACGAGCAGTACTTC
NA	few	TRBV28	TRBJ2-7	CASSSEQTYEQYF	TGTGCCAGCAGTTCCGAACAAACCTACGAGCAGTACTTC
NA	NA	TRBV19	TRBJ2-6	CASSIDRGVSGANVLTF	TGTGCCAGTAGTATAGATCGAGGAGTCTCTGGGGCCAACGTCCTGACTTTC
TRBD1	many	TRBV12-3/TRBV12-4	TRBJ2-7	CASSPRQGSSYEQYF	TGTGCCAGCAGTCCCAGACAGGGGAGCTCCTACGAGCAGTACTTC
TRBD1	NA	TRBV5-8	TRBJ1-5	CTSSFDRGPWQPQHF	TGTACCAGCAGCTTTGACAGGGGGCCTTGGCAGCCCCAGCATTTT
NA	few	TRBV6-5	TRBJ1-1	CASSRNNRAGTEAFF	TGTGCCAGCAGTCGTAACAACAGGGCGGGCACTGAAGCTTTCTTT
NA	NA	TRBV6-5	TRBJ1-1	CASSYGGANTEAFF	TGTGCCAGCAGTTATGGCGGGGCGAACACTGAAGCTTTCTTT
TRBD1	NA	TRBV29-1	TRBJ2-7	CSVARDRGPYEQYF	TGCAGCGTTGCTCGGGACAGGGGACCCTACGAGCAGTACTTC
TRBD1	many	TRBV3-1	TRBJ2-5	CASSRETGGEETQYF	TGTGCCAGCAGCCGAGAGACAGGGGGCGAGGAGACCCAGTACTTC
NA	many	TRBV4-1	TRBJ1-4	CASSLAGGVGEKLFF	TGCGCCAGCAGCCTAGCGGGGGGCGTGGGTGAAAAACTGTTTTTT
TRBD1	NA	TRBV4-2	TRBJ1-4	CASSQEAGGEGEKLFF	TGTGCCAGCAGCCAAGAGGCAGGGGGCGAGGGTGAAAAACTGTTTTTT
TRBD2	NA	TRBV28	TRBJ2-1	CASSSPPVVGDSGDFNEQFF	TGTGCCAGCAGCTCCCCCCCTGTAGTAGGCGACAGCGGGGACTTCAATGAGCAGTTCTTC
NA	few	TRBV20-1	TRBJ2-3	CSASGISGDTQYF	TGCAGTGCTAGTGGGATCTCTGGAGATACGCAGTATTTT
TRBD2	many	TRBV20-1	TRBJ2-4	CSAPTSVLAKNIQYF	TGCAGTGCCCCCACTAGCGTTCTAGCCAAAAACATTCAGTACTTC
NA	NA	TRBV6-2/TRBV6-3	TRBJ1-2	CASSNQGYGYTF	TGTGCCAGCAGCAATCAGGGTTATGGCTACACCTTC
NA	few	TRBV12-3/TRBV12-4	TRBJ1-1	CASSLDPNPGRAFF	TGTGCCAGCAGTTTAGACCCCAACCCAGGGAGGGCTTTCTTT
TRBD1	many	TRBV6-6	TRBJ1-2	CASSPGQGGSSYGYTF	TGTGCCAGCAGTCCCGGACAGGGGGGAAGTAGCTATGGCTACACCTTC
TRBD2	NA	TRBV6-1	TRBJ2-5	CASSPLMWRAGSETQYF	TGTGCCAGCAGTCCCCTAATGTGGCGAGCGGGGTCAGAGACCCAGTACTTC
NA	few	TRBV6-6	TRBJ1-2	CASREYGYTF	TGTGCCAGCAGGGAGTATGGCTACACCTTC
TRBD2	few	TRBV28	TRBJ2-1	CASERLADYNEQFF	TGTGCCAGCGAGCGGCTAGCGGATTACAATGAGCAGTTCTTC
TRBD1	many	TRBV5-6	TRBJ2-7	CASSPGTAYEQYF	TGTGCCAGCAGCCCGGGGACAGCCTACGAGCAGTACTTC
NA	NA	TRBV9	TRBJ2-1	CASSVWGRQETQFF	TGTGCCAGCAGCGTCTGGGGGCGTCAAGAGACCCAGTTCTTC
NA	few	TRBV9	TRBJ1-2	CASSGTGSPYGYTF	TGTGCCAGCAGTGGTACAGGGAGCCCCTATGGCTACACCTTC
NA	NA	TRBV24-1	TRBJ2-4	CATSDGASGAYGQYF	TGTGCCACCAGTGACGGGGCGTCCGGGGCCTACGGGCAGTACTTC
TRBD2	many	TRBV4-1	TRBJ2-7	CASSQELAEIYEQYF	TGCGCCAGCAGCCAAGAACTAGCGGAGATCTACGAGCAGTACTTC
NA	few	TRBV7-9	TRBJ1-4	CATQFGGEKLFF	TGTGCCACCCAATTCGGAGGTGAAAAACTGTTTTTT
TRBD2	many	TRBV29-1	TRBJ2-1	CSVTSAPSDEQFF	TGCAGCGTGACTAGCGCCCCTTCGGATGAGCAGTTCTTC
NA	NA	TRBV20-1	TRBJ1-4	CSAIRGEKRFF	TGCAGTGCTATCAGGGGCGAAAAACGGTTTTTT
TRBD2	many	TRBV12-3/TRBV12-4	TRBJ2-1	CASSFREGGYEQFF	TGTGCCAGCAGTTTTCGGGAGGGGGGCTATGAGCAGTTCTTC
TRBD2	many	TRBV18	TRBJ2-1	CASSGASGSNYNEQFF	TGTGCCAGCTCCGGGGCTAGCGGGAGTAACTACAATGAGCAGTTCTTC
TRBD2	once	TRBV3-1	TRBJ2-3	CASSALAGESDTQYF	TGTGCCAGCAGCGCTCTAGCGGGAGAGTCAGATACGCAGTATTTT
TRBD1	many	TRBV15	TRBJ2-5	CATSSRDRGVETQYF	TGTGCCACCAGTAGCCGGGACAGGGGTGTGGAGACCCAGTACTTC
NA	NA	TRBV25-1	TRBJ2-6	CASSDGGSFSGANVLTF	TGTGCCAGCAGTGATGGGGGGTCCTTCTCTGGGGCCAACGTCCTGACTTTC
NA	NA	TRBV13	TRBJ2-1	CASSLDGEPGNEQFF	TGTGCCAGCAGCTTAGATGGAGAACCGGGTAATGAGCAGTTCTTC
TRBD1	few	TRBV20-1	TRBJ1-6	CSARTRGGADNSPPHF	TGCAGTGCTAGAACACGAGGGGGCGCAGATAATTCACCCCCCCACTTT
NA	many	TRBV7-9	TRBJ2-6	CATPRRGALLWGANVLTF	TGTGCTACCCCCCGGCGGGGAGCGTTACTCTGGGGGGCCAACGTCCTGACTTTC
TRBD2	NA	TRBV5-1	TRBJ2-7	CASRLWTSDSYEQYF	TGCGCCAGCAGGCTATGGACTAGCGACTCCTACGAGCAGTACTTC
NA	many	TRBV20-1	TRBJ1-2	CSAPVRGERIRNYGYTF	TGCAGTGCTCCGGTGAGAGGGGAGCGCATTAGGAACTATGGCTACACCTTC
NA	few	TRBV7-9	TRBJ1-4	CASSTGNEKLFF	TGTGCCAGCAGCACAGGGAATGAAAAACTGTTTTTT
TRBD1	many	TRBV7-2	TRBJ2-1	CASLSDRGYNEQFF	TGTGCCAGCTTATCGGACAGGGGATACAATGAGCAGTTCTTC
NA	NA	TRBV7-6	TRBJ2-5	CASSLVAGALQETQYF	TGTGCCAGCAGCTTAGTAGCAGGGGCGCTGCAAGAGACCCAGTACTTC
NA	few	TRBV4-1	TRBJ2-7	CASSQDLGPYEQYF	TGCGCCAGCAGCCAAGATTTAGGTCCCTACGAGCAGTACTTC
TRBD2	NA	TRBV7-2	TRBJ2-3	CASRGLAGVTDTQYF	TGTGCCAGCAGGGGGCTAGCGGGAGTCACAGATACGCAGTATTTT
NA	once	TRBV7-2	TRBJ2-7	CASTGSYEQYF	TGTGCCAGCACCGGCTCCTACGAGCAGTACTTC
TRBD1	few	TRBV5-1	TRBJ2-7	CASSYWTGAYEQYF	TGCGCCAGCAGCTACTGGACAGGTGCCTACGAGCAGTACTTC